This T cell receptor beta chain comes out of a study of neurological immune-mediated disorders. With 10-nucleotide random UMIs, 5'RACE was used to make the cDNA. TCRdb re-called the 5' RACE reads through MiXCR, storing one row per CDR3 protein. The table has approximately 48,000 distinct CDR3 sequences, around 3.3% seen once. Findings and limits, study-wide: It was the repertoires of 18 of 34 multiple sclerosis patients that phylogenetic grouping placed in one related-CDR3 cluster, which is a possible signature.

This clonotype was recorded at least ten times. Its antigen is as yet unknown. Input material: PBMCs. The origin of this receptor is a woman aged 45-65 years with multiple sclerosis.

The CDR3 DNA reads TGTGCCAGCAGCTTAGCGAGTTTGTCCAACTTTAACTATGGCTACACCTTC. Amino acids: CASSLASLSNFNYGYTF. J is TRBJ1-2 and V is TRBV7-9; the D is unclear. The V end was cut by 0 bases, the J end by 1 base, with 15 bases between. The germline V gene encodes CDR1 SEHNR and CDR2 FQNEAQ (reference sequence). CDR3 length equals 17 residues.